This T cell receptor beta chain was retrieved from a study of regulatory T cells in long-lasting Graves disease (dated by TCRdb to the early 2020s). Study-wide context: Patients with newly diagnosed Graves' disease had been on antithyroid drugs for under 3 months. Patients with persistent Graves' disease were compared with patients with newly diagnosed Graves' disease using TCR sequencing and RNA sequencing of peripheral blood. The study was registered as a clinical trial and conducted in China. TCR sequencing covered around 13 persistent and roughly 20 newly diagnosed Graves' disease patients, some 35 samples in total. What the authors observed across the whole study: The authors acknowledged the small sample size as a limitation that may reduce accuracy. Only peripheral blood was studied, because thyroid tissue, the primary lesion, was inaccessible. Compared with newly diagnosed patients, patients with persistent Graves' disease had lower TCR Shannon entropy and fewer highly expanded clones, which suggests clonal expansion. Sequencing and analysis were restricted to the TCR beta chain. Patients with persistent disease shared more public clonotypes (around 3,000) than newly diagnosed patients did (approximately 970).

This clonotype was seen ten or more times. Its binding antigen is unknown. It has no much larger one-base neighbor in the sample; base qualities were not kept. Library generation was performed with multiplex PCR. The sample was run on an Illumina HiSeq 4000. iRepertoire HTBI primers and Arm-PCR amplification of CDR3 regions were used to construct TCR beta libraries. Before sequencing, the PCR products underwent gel purification. Regarding the original processing steps: Across samples, 60 to 75 TRBV and 13 to 15 TRBJ segments were identified and used for gene usage analysis of CDR3 amino acid clonotypes. Filtered high-quality paired reads were merged into contigs using COPE and FqMerger. Contigs were aligned with BLAST to IMGT TRBV, TRBD and TRBJ reference genes, and CDR3 was defined per IMGT. Highly expanded clones were defined as clonotypes with a frequency above 0.1%. Shannon entropy was used to measure repertoire diversity, and the Gini coefficient was used to measure V-J evenness. Clonotypes shared by more than one individual were considered public. TCRdb trimmed the raw reads at Q25, called clones with MiXCR and kept productive beta chains. Every entry covers one CDR3 protein and lists the most common genes and DNA from its rows. Clone size and V and J calls follow TCRdb, not the original study. The table for this sample lists 550,000 or so distinct CDR3 sequences; around 12% of them were counted only once. The ten largest account for roughly 8.9% of the sample.

This specimen's time point label, interpreted: newly diagnosed GD, antithyroid drugs for less than 3 months. RNA was extracted from PBMCs in TRIzol for both TCR sequencing and RNA sequencing. The diagnosis of Graves' disease followed American Thyroid Association guidelines. Patients were recruited from an endocrinology department in Xi'an, China. Each patient gave roughly 10 milliliters of peripheral blood, collected in an EDTA anticoagulant tube. PBMCs were isolated by Ficoll Paque Plus density gradient separation without further T cell sorting. An Agilent 2100 Bioanalyzer and agarose gel were used to assess RNA quality, and a NanoDrop 2000 was used to measure RNA concentration. The same data also went into a second study, on T cells in Graves' hyperthyroidism and ophthalmopathy. From the second report: Graves' hyperthyroidism was defined as stable when no progression to ophthalmopathy occurred over 18 months of follow-up. Hyperthyroidism patients were aged 18 to 65 years and newly diagnosed, with disease duration of less than 2 months. The study excluded patients with uncontrolled infections, other autoimmune diseases, pregnancy or lactation. Clinical symptoms, serum thyroxine and TRAb, thyroid ultrasound, and orbital computed tomography formed the basis for the diagnoses. The first round of RT-PCR for the TCR CDR3 was performed with the HTBI primer set and the Qiagen OneStep RT-PCR kit. Most expanded thyroid clonotypes (frequency above 0.001) were also detected in blood, suggesting blood repertoires may reflect thyroid immune responses. Ophthalmopathy was separated from stable hyperthyroidism by a 13 V-J signature model, with about 88% sensitivity and approximately 84% specificity obtained in cross-validation and 80%/75% obtained in testing. In validation, progression to ophthalmopathy was predicted by the model with 70.59% sensitivity and under 85% specificity, a median of about 6.4 months before onset. To identify distinguishing TCR V-J signatures, a discovery cohort of 90 to 100 patients was used, comprising 40 to 45 with Graves' ophthalmopathy and 57 with stable Graves' hyperthyroidism. Whether ophthalmopathy could be predicted prospectively was tested in an independent validation cohort made up of under 20 hyperthyroidism patients plus 17 patients who later progressed to ophthalmopathy. The 90 to 100 discovery patients were randomly divided into training and test sets at a 7:3 ratio. In roughly six Graves' hyperthyroidism patients, the study also compared T-cell repertoires from thyroid tissue with T-cell repertoires from blood. After blood sampling, hyperthyroidism patients were treated with methimazole at a starting dose of 30 mg daily, and ophthalmopathy patients were treated with high-dose intravenous methylprednisolone. The libraries were constructed in a second round of multiplex PCR and then size-selected and purified. The libraries were sequenced on an Illumina HiSeq2000 using paired-end 100 bp reads. Raw data were processed with SOAPnuke, discarding reads with adapters, uncalled bases, mean Phred below 15, or no exact constant-primer or identifier match. COPE v1.2.5 was used to merge the high-quality paired reads, and each unique nucleotide sequence was defined as a clonotype. Clonotypes were aligned to IMGT TRBV, TRBD and TRBJ reference segments using MiTCR v1.1. The analysis was restricted to V-J combinations with a frequency above 0.0001, which together covered roughly 99% of the repertoires. The TCS score was defined as F50 (clonal expansion) divided by E x V (chaos), with BLOSUM62-based TCRdist calculated between CDR3 peptides within each V-J. Welch's t-statistics and random forest reduced 500 to 650 V-J features to about 13, which were used in a naive Bayes classifier (R e1071). No statistical method was used to fix the sample size in advance, and group allocation was not hidden from the investigators. The paper reports TCR Vbeta CDR3 sequencing of more than 120 peripheral blood samples: some 41 ophthalmopathy, 75 to 80 hyperthyroidism and approximately 17 progressor patients.

The sequence derives from a woman aged 25 to 39 with Graves disease. Donor details come from another sample of the same person, matched by shared clones. Specimen: peripheral blood mononuclear cells (PBMCs), collected at new diagnosis, from a patient treated with antithyroid drugs.

The CDR3 corresponds to CAWTPQFTDTQYF. The bases are TGTGCCTGGACTCCACAGTTCACAGATACGCAGTATTTT. The chain is made from TRBV30 and TRBJ2-3, with the D segment identity uncertain. V loses 4 bases of germline sequence and J loses 2 bases, and the interval between the two ends is 10 bases. CDR3 length: 13 amino acids, cysteine to phenylalanine. The retained sequence is limited to the CDR3, 39 bases, with the frame set at the first base. For CDR1 and CDR2, the germline V gene (reference sequence) lists GTSNPN and SVGIG.